Listed below are T cell receptor beta chains from one sample, sequenced in a study of T cell responses to AZD1222 COVID-19 vaccine. The repertoire was sequenced with immunoSEQ multiplex PCR; TCRdb's copy has only in-frame clones and lacks some. The sample has approximately 90,000 clones; about 89% are singletons. Here the sequenced sample was peripheral blood, taken on day 0 of AZD1222 vaccination. The receptors come from an adult in good health. Each CDR3 is given with its conserved first and last residue. The D gene is left open where the match is weak. Only some rows state a clone size, as once, few, many or a class for expanded clones.

j_gene | abundance | d_gene | v_gene | CDR3nt | CDR3aa
TRBJ2-7 | . | . | TRBV12-5 | TGTGCTAGTGGTTCATCTCCCGGAACAACGTTGTACGAGCAGTACTTC | CASGSSPGTTLYEQYF
TRBJ2-7 | . | TRBD2 | TRBV28 | TGTGCCAGCAGTTTCGTGCGGGGGGGGGACGAGCAGTACTTC | CASSFVRGGDEQYF
TRBJ2-7 | . | TRBD1 | TRBV27 | TGTGCCAGCAGTTTAGGGACAGTGGTCCACGAGCAGTACTTC | CASSLGTVVHEQYF
TRBJ2-5 | . | . | TRBV4-3 | TGCGCCAGCAGCCAAGATTGGGGACCACGGGAGACCCAGTACTTC | CASSQDWGPRETQYF
TRBJ1-2 | . | . | TRBV29-1 | TGCAGCGTTGAGACAGGACAAAACTATGGCTACACCTTC | CSVETGQNYGYTF
TRBJ1-5 | . | TRBD1 | TRBV19 | TGTGCCACTGGGACAGGGGATAGCAATCAGCCCCAGCATTTT | CATGTGDSNQPQHF
TRBJ1-6 | . | . | TRBV18 | TGTGCCAGCTCACCCGACCAGGCCTATAATTCACCCCTCCACTTT | CASSPDQAYNSPLHF
TRBJ2-4 | . | . | TRBV27 | TGTGCCAGCAGTTTACAAGCTGCCGCGGACATTCAGTACTTC | CASSLQAAADIQYF
TRBJ1-2 | . | TRBD1 | TRBV29-1 | TGCAGCGTTGAAACCGGGACAGCCAACTATGGCTACACCTTC | CSVETGTANYGYTF
TRBJ2-3 | once | . | TRBV5-1 | TGCGCCAGCAGCCTCGCGGGACGAGCAGATACGCAGTATTTT | CASSLAGRADTQYF
TRBJ2-5 | . | TRBD2 | TRBV19 | TGTGCCAGTAGCCGGACTAGCGGGGGCATTTCTCCTGTAGCCCAAGAGACCCAGTACTTC | CASSRTSGGISPVAQETQYF
TRBJ1-4 | . | . | TRBV6-1 | TGTGCCAGCAGTGAGCGGGACGCCTCCCGAAGGGCTAATGAAAAACTGTTTTTT | CASSERDASRRANEKLFF
TRBJ1-1 | . | . | TRBV11-3 | TGTGCCAGCAGCTTTGATGTGAACACTGAAGCTTTCTTT | CASSFDVNTEAFF
TRBJ1-5 | . | TRBD1 | TRBV5-4 | TGTGCCAGCAGCTTGGGGGGGGACAGAGCGGCCCAGCATTTT | CASSLGGDRAAQHF
TRBJ1-2 | . | . | TRBV5-1 | TGCGCCAGCAGCTTGGGCTCGACGGGGCTTTACACCTTC | CASSLGSTGLYTF
TRBJ1-3 | . | . | TRBV5-4 | TGTGCCAGCAGCCATATTGGACAGTGGAACACCATATATTTT | CASSHIGQWNTIYF
TRBJ1-2 | . | . | TRBV7-2 | TGTGCCAGCAGCCAAGGACATACCGGGGACTATGGCTACACCTTC | CASSQGHTGDYGYTF
TRBJ1-2 | . | . | TRBV20-1 | TGCAGTGCTAGGTCGGATCCCGGCTACACCTTC | CSARSDPGYTF
TRBJ2-1 | . | TRBD2 | TRBV4-3 | TGCGCCAGCAGCCAAGATACGGCGGGGGGGTACAATGAGCAGTTCTTC | CASSQDTAGGYNEQFF
TRBJ2-1 | . | . | TRBV2 | TGTGCCAGCAGTAGGGGGTACAATGAGCAGTTCTTC | CASSRGYNEQFF
TRBJ1-2 | . | . | TRBV28 | TGTGCCAGCAACACGGGCAGGTATGGCTACACCTTC | CASNTGRYGYTF
TRBJ2-7 | . | . | TRBV2 | TGTGCCAGCAGTGTCCTCGCCGAGCAGTACTTC | CASSVLAEQYF
TRBJ2-1 | . | TRBD1 | TRBV6-6 | TGTGCCAGCAGTCGACAGGGGCCCTCTTCCCACAATGAGCAGTTCTTC | CASSRQGPSSHNEQFF
TRBJ2-7 | . | . | TRBV6-1 | TGTGCCAGCAGTGAAGCGAACAGCTACGAGCAGTACTTC | CASSEANSYEQYF
TRBJ2-7 | . | TRBD2 | TRBV4-1 | TGCGCCAGCAGCCAAGGACTAGCGGCAAACTACGAGCAGTACTTC | CASSQGLAANYEQYF
TRBJ1-5 | once | . | TRBV19 | TGTGCCAGTAGTATAGGGGAGTTTTTGAGCAATCAGCCCCAGCATTTT | CASSIGEFLSNQPQHF
TRBJ2-7 | . | . | TRBV4-3 | TGCGCCAGCAGCCAAGTGTTGGGCGAGCAGTACTTC | CASSQVLGEQYF
TRBJ2-1 | . | . | TRBV5-1 | TGCGCCAGCAGCCCGGGACTCGTCTCCTACAATGAGCAGTTCTTC | CASSPGLVSYNEQFF
TRBJ2-5 | . | . | TRBV3-1/TRBV3-2 | TGTGCCAGCAGCCAAGAGATTAGAGAAAGTGTAGAGACCCAGTACTTC | CASSQEIRESVETQYF
TRBJ2-7 | . | . | TRBV5-4 | TGTGCCAGCAGCTTGAGGGATGTCTCCTCCGAGCAGTACTTC | CASSLRDVSSEQYF
TRBJ1-4 | . | . | TRBV29-1 | TGCAGCGTTGCAATAACTAATGAAAAACTGTTTTTT | CSVAITNEKLFF
TRBJ1-1 | . | TRBD1 | TRBV6-5 | TGTGCCAGTTCGGGACAGGTAGAAACTGAAGCTTTCTTT | CASSGQVETEAFF
TRBJ1-1 | . | TRBD1 | TRBV7-9 | TGTGCCAGCTCTAAGCCGGGACAGGAAGCTTTCTTT | CASSKPGQEAFF
TRBJ2-7 | . | . | TRBV9 | TGTGCCAGCAGCGCACCGGGACAAATTTCCTTC | CASSAPGQISF
TRBJ2-7 | . | . | TRBV1 | TGCACCAGCAGCCAAGATCTTGTGGCTAGCAGACCCTACGAGCAGTACTTC | CTSSQDLVASRPYEQYF
TRBJ2-7 | . | TRBD1 | TRBV27 | TGTGCCAGCAGTTTCACAGGGGGACCCTACGAGCAGTACTTC | CASSFTGGPYEQYF
TRBJ2-2 | . | . | TRBV10-3 | TGTGCCATCAGTGACTCGACTAGGGTCGGGGAGCTGTTTTTT | CAISDSTRVGELFF
TRBJ2-2 | . | . | TRBV12-5 | TGTGCTAGTGGTTTTTCCTACACCGGGGAGCTGTTTTTT | CASGFSYTGELFF
TRBJ2-2 | once | . | TRBV29-1 | TGCAGCGTTGAGGACACCGGGGAGCTGTTTTTT | CSVEDTGELFF
TRBJ2-7 | . | . | TRBV2 | TGTGCCAGCAGTGTACAAGCCGGCTCCTACGAGCAGTACTTC | CASSVQAGSYEQYF
TRBJ2-5 | . | . | TRBV5-1 | TGCGCCAGCAGCTTGGCCGGGGGAAGAGGCGAGACCCAGTACTTC | CASSLAGGRGETQYF
TRBJ1-2 | . | TRBD1 | TRBV6-5 | TGTGCCAGCAGTTACGGGGGACAGCCCTATGGCTACACCTTC | CASSYGGQPYGYTF
TRBJ2-3 | . | TRBD1 | TRBV5-1 | TGCGCCAGCAGGGGACAGGTTTCAGATACGCAGTATTTT | CASRGQVSDTQYF
TRBJ1-5 | . | . | TRBV5-1 | TGCGCCAGCAGTAATGGGGAGATAGGGCCCCAGCATTTT | CASSNGEIGPQHF
TRBJ1-3 | . | . | TRBV7-8 | TGTGCCAGCAGCTTATGGGAAGCGAACTCTGGAAACACCATATATTTT | CASSLWEANSGNTIYF
TRBJ2-1 | . | TRBD2 | TRBV5-1 | TGCGCCAGCAGCGAGCCCCCTAGCGGGGTTTACAATGAGCAGTTCTTC | CASSEPPSGVYNEQFF
TRBJ2-7 | . | . | TRBV7-9 | TGTGCCAGCAGCTTAAACTCGCTTGGGGAGCAGTACTTC | CASSLNSLGEQYF